This TCR beta chain emerged from a study of T cell repertoires in cytomegalovirus infection. Overall study context: Public TCR beta signatures provided an indication of both CMV infection and a matching HLA type.

Study conclusions and caveats: What dominated the ex vivo response were HLA-C-restricted CMV-specific TCR beta clonotypes. Carriers of CMV plus the relevant HLA were identified by cumulative public TCR beta family frequency.

MiXCR, applied by TCRdb to the reads, yields one record per CDR3 protein. The profile shows more than 400,000 distinct CDR3 sequences, more than 25% of them singletons. This clonotype was found a few times. The target antigen is unknown. CDR3 length equals 16 residues. Germline CDR1 SEHNR, CDR2 FQNEAQ (reference sequence). The ends lost 5 bases at V and 4 bases at J; junction bases unmatched: 11. The rearrangement joins TRBV7-9 to TRBJ2-5, with 9 bases fitting TRBD1. The receptor's source is a human donor in good health (CMV status not recorded). Some clones in this sample may be carry-over from other donors' samples. Sequences were obtained from PBMCs. In nucleotides, the CDR3 is TGTGCCAGCAGCCCCCCCGGACAGGGGATGGGAGAGACCCAGTACTTC. This encodes CASSPPGQGMGETQYF.